Following are 18 T cell receptor beta chains from one sample sequenced in a study of T cells after yellow fever vaccination. TCRdb processed the 5' RACE reads anew with MiXCR; each CDR3 protein has one entry. The sample shows 300,000 to 400,000 distinct CDR3 sequences, over 8.5% of them seen only once. Specimen: CD4+ T cells sorted from PBMCs, collected 45 days after the yellow fever booster vaccination. These receptor sequences come from a man younger than 35 who received the YFV17D yellow fever vaccine.

In its sample, this clonotype was seen a few times. CDR3 region: CASSTGTLINQPQHF. DNA of the CDR3: TGTGCCAGCAGTACCGGGACATTGATCAATCAGCCCCAGCATTTT. The chain recombines TRBV6-2 or TRBV6-3 with TRBJ1-5; the D gene is possibly TRBD1 (6 bases). This CDR3 has 15 residues. Per germline, CDR1 MNHEY and CDR2 SVGEGT. With 5 bases removed from V and 3 bases from J, the gap between germline ends came to 14 bases.

A remark on this clonotype: A single base separates this from a much larger clone, so it may be a read error. The CDR3 DNA sequence: TGTGCCAGCAGGGCAGGGGGCCAAGAGACCCAGTACTTC. Translation: CASRAGGQETQYF. This chain joins TRBV6-5 and TRBJ2-5, with 7 bases lining up with TRBD1. The CDR3 contains 13 residues. Unmatched junction bases numbered 2, after V lost 6 bases and J lost 1 base. The germline V gene encodes CDR1 MNHEY and CDR2 SVGAGI.

The chain is built from TRBV20-1 and TRBJ1-6, with D uncertain. Trimming took off 0 bases at V and 5 bases at J, with 14 bases between the two ends. The CDR3 contains 16 residues. Germline V gives CDR1 DFQATT, CDR2 SNEGSKA (reference sequence). CDR3 DNA: TGCAGTGCTAGAGACAGGTCCCAGACTAATAATTCACCCCTCCACTTT. Its protein product is CSARDRSQTNNSPLHF.

The chain uses TRBV20-1 and TRBJ2-4, with D perhaps matching TRBD2 (5 bases). The length of the CDR3 is 12 residues. Per germline, CDR1 DFQATT and CDR2 SNEGSKA (reference sequence). The V end lost 4 bases, the J end lost 9 bases, and 13 bases lay between the germline ends. CDR3 coding DNA: TGCAGTGCTAACACCGCGGGTCGCATTCAGTACTTC. Its protein product is CSANTAGRIQYF.

The chain carries TRBV19 and TRBJ1-2; TRBD1 matches at 9 bases. CDR1 is LNHDA, CDR2 SQIVND, per germline (reference sequence). The CDR3 loop spans 13 amino acids. V lost 6 bases, J lost 7 bases, and 6 bases stayed unmatched. For the CDR3, the DNA is TGTGCCAGTAGGTACAGGGGGCCCGGTGGCTACACCTTC. This encodes CASRYRGPGGYTF.

The genes are TRBV5-1 and TRBJ1-2, with a possible D match to TRBD1 (5 bases). The CDR3 contains 15 residues. V dropped 5 bases and J dropped 4 bases, with 18 bases sitting between them. Germline CDR1 reads SGHRS; CDR2 reads YFSETQ. The CDR3 coding sequence is TGCGCCAGCAGAGTACTCACAGGTGGAATCTATGGCTACACCTTC. Translation gives CASRVLTGGIYGYTF.

The V call is TRBV6-1, the J call TRBJ1-1, with 7 bases that match TRBD1. This CDR3 region has 12 residues. CDR1 and CDR2 from the germline V gene are MNHNS and SASEGT. Germline trimming cut 6 bases from V and 8 bases from J; bases unmatched to any gene: 6. The CDR3 coding sequence is TGTGCCAGCAGAATAGGGGACAGAGAAGCTTTCTTT. As protein: CASRIGDREAFF.

The chain recombines TRBV5-1 with TRBJ2-1; 7 nucleotides agree with TRBD2. The CDR3 length is 15 residues. With 1 base clipped from V and 5 bases from J, the junction kept 6 bases outside the gene matches. The germline V gene has CDR1 SGHRS and CDR2 YFSETQ. CDR3 sequence: CASSLRLAVDNEQFF. CDR3 bases: TGCGCCAGCAGCTTGCGGCTAGCGGTCGACAATGAGCAGTTCTTC. The variable domain in full, with the rest retrieved from reference TRBV5-1 and TRBJ2-1, is KAGVTQTPRYLIKTRGQQVTLSCSPISGHRSVSWYQQTPGQGLQFLFEYFSETQRNKGNFPGRFSGRQFSNSRSEMNVSTLELGDSALYLCASSLRLAVDNEQFFGPGTRLTVL.

The rearrangement uses TRBV7-6 and TRBJ2-1, with TRBD2 matching over 8 bases. V lost 6 bases to trimming and J lost 4 bases; unmatched junction nucleotides: 14. CDR3 length equals 17 residues. Germline loops: CDR1 SGHVS, CDR2 FNYEAQ. The CDR3 spells CASRFPLKRGRYNEQFF. The DNA of the CDR3 is TGTGCCAGCAGGTTCCCGCTTAAGCGGGGGAGGTACAATGAGCAGTTCTTC.

The chain uses TRBV12-3 or TRBV12-4 and TRBJ2-5; no reliable D call. Trimming took off 0 bases at V and 7 bases at J, with 6 bases between the two ends. CDR3 size: 12 residues. CDR3: CASSLAIGTQYF. CDR3 nucleotide sequence: TGTGCCAGCAGTTTAGCCATCGGGACCCAGTACTTC.

This clonotype was counted ten times or more. This rearrangement joins TRBV6-5 to TRBJ1-2, with D perhaps matching TRBD1 (5 bases). This CDR3 is built from 14 residues. Germline-derived CDR1 and CDR2 are MNHEY and SVGAGI. The germline V and J ends were trimmed by 11 bases and 0 bases, with 16 bases remaining between them. The CDR3 DNA reads as TGTGCCGTTGCGAGGGGTGCAGCTAACTATGGCTACACCTTC. This sequence encodes CAVARGAANYGYTF.

This clonotype has a count of ten or more. The rearrangement joins TRBV5-1 to TRBJ2-5; unclear D gene. V was clipped by 1 base and J by 7 bases, with 8 bases between them. The CDR3 runs to 12 residues. In germline, CDR1 is SGHRS, CDR2 YFSETQ. The CDR3 sequence is CASSLTPGTQYF. CDR3 sequence (DNA): TGCGCCAGCAGCTTGACTCCGGGGACCCAGTACTTC.

The table lists this clonotype with a few counts. The V and J genes are TRBV19 and TRBJ2-6; no firm D call. Germline V gene lookup returns CDR1 LNHDA and CDR2 SQIVND (reference sequence). CDR3 length: 15 residues. V gave up 4 bases and J gave up 2 bases, with 9 bases separating them. The CDR3 loop is CASSSRQAGANVLTF. For the CDR3, the DNA is TGTGCCAGTAGTAGCCGTCAGGCTGGGGCCAACGTCCTGACTTTC. The full variable domain, completed using reference TRBV19 and TRBJ2-6, is DGGITQSPKYLFRKEGQNVTLSCEQNLNHDAMYWYRQDPGQGLRLIYYSQIVNDFQKGDIAEGYSVSREKKESFPLTVTSAQKNPTAFYLCASSSRQAGANVLTFGAGSRLTVL.

This chain links TRBV18 with TRBJ2-1; 7 nucleotides agree with TRBD1. V was clipped by 4 bases and J by 8 bases; unmatched bases: 11. The CDR3 runs to 15 residues. The V gene's germline CDR1 is KGHSH and CDR2 LQKENI. The CDR3 sequence: CASSLSDRARDEQFF. The DNA for the CDR3 is TGTGCCAGCTCACTCTCCGACAGGGCTAGGGATGAGCAGTTCTTC.

This clonotype turned up a few times. The chain employs TRBV5-1 and TRBJ1-1, with 9 bases lining up with TRBD1. This CDR3 contains 16 residues. CDR1 is SGHRS and CDR2 is YFSETQ in the germline V gene. Trimming removed 0 bases from V and 1 base from J; junction bases left unmatched: 4. As DNA, the CDR3 is TGCGCCAGCAGCTTGGGGCGGGACAGGGCGAACACTGAAGCTTTCTTT. Protein: CASSLGRDRANTEAFF.

This clonotype was seen ten or more times. This chain links TRBV11-2 with TRBJ2-3; 11 nucleotides agree with TRBD1. Germline assignment: CDR1 SGHAT and CDR2 FQNNGV. This CDR3 has 16 amino acids. V was clipped by 0 bases and J by 5 bases; unmatched bases: 4. The CDR3 loop is CASSLEGTGGQDTQYF. The CDR3 DNA is TGTGCCAGCAGCTTAGAAGGGACAGGGGGTCAAGATACGCAGTATTTT.

V usage is TRBV2 and J usage is TRBJ1-1, with D uncertain. Germline assignment: CDR1 SNHLY and CDR2 FYNNEI. V lost 6 bases to trimming and J lost 4 bases, with 15 bases between them. This CDR3 spans 14 amino acids. Written as DNA, the CDR3 is TGTGCCAGCAGCCGGCAAGTGGAGGGCACTGAAGCTTTCTTT. This translates into CASSRQVEGTEAFF.

This clonotype appeared a few times. The rearrangement links TRBV7-2 to TRBJ2-1, with no clear D. Between the trimmed V and J ends, which lost 4 bases and 4 bases, there was a span of 14 bases. CDR1 and CDR2 (germline): SGHTA, FQGNSA. The CDR3 sequence is 15 residues long. The CDR3 loop reads CASSSRGLSYNEQFF. DNA of the CDR3: TGTGCCAGCAGCTCCCGTGGGCTATCATACAATGAGCAGTTCTTC.